In its sample, the clone carrying this T cell receptor beta chain was seen a few times. As yet, its antigen is unknown. These data belong to a study of T cells after yellow fever vaccination. On the study more broadly: Preparation of fractions with low cell numbers was performed using SMART-Seq v4 Ultra Low Input. Overall study results and limits: Weaker, the secondary response had a peak occurring faster, on day 5 versus 15. Booster samples showed a return of most primary-vaccination clones (around 95% CD4, 80% to 90% CD8).

A universal primer site and UMIs were added as TCR cDNA was made by 5'RACE template switching. In TCRdb, the 5' RACE reads were re-called with MiXCR into one record per CDR3 protein. The repertoire holds a few hundred thousand distinct CDR3 sequences, with about 9.9% as singletons. Germline V gene lookup returns CDR1 MRHNA and CDR2 SNTAGT. Losses at the gene ends were 2 bases for V and 5 bases for J; bases not matched to a gene: 4. This CDR3 has 14 residues. The sequence was obtained from a young man who received the YFV17D yellow fever vaccine. The starting material was PBMCs, obtained on the day of the first yellow fever vaccination. V is TRBV6-4 and J is TRBJ1-1, with 8 nucleotides matching TRBD1. The CDR3 reads CASSDHRGMTEAFF. The CDR3 coding sequence is TGTGCCAGCAGTGACCACAGGGGGATGACTGAAGCTTTCTTT.